Each of the 24 T cell receptor beta chains below was sequenced from the same sample in a study of cytomegalovirus exposure and HLA in healthy donors. PCR employed 60 Vbeta and 13 Jbeta primers. Generated by immunoSEQ multiplex PCR, the TCRdb table keeps only in-frame clones and is missing some. Of 150,000 to 190,000 clones listed, about three quarters are singletons. Specimen: PBMCs. The receptors were gathered from a man younger than 30 in good health and CMV-seronegative.

The chain couples TRBV2 to TRBJ2-7, with 7 bases aligning to TRBD1. The V segment lost 7 bases and the J segment 5 bases; nucleotides outside the gene matches: 5. The germline V gene has CDR1 SNHLY and CDR2 FYNNEI. This CDR3 contains 12 residues. The CDR3 loop is CASTEDRDEQYF. DNA of the CDR3: TGTGCCAGCACCGAAGACAGGGACGAGCAGTACTTC.

This clone was seen only once. V gene TRBV7-9 combines with J gene TRBJ2-7; 10 nucleotides line up with TRBD1. The ends lost 4 bases at V and 5 bases at J; junction bases unmatched: 8. The CDR3 loop spans 15 amino acids. The germline gives CDR1 SEHNR, CDR2 FQNEAQ (reference sequence). In DNA form, the CDR3 reads TGTGCCAGCAGCTCTCCGGGACAGGGGATGCACGAGCAGTACTTC. Translated, it gives CASSSPGQGMHEQYF.

The CDR3 sequence is CASSSPGQGNIQYF. CDR3 DNA sequence: TGTGCCAGCAGCTCTCCGGGACAGGGAAACATTCAGTACTTC. The rearrangement joins TRBV11-3 to TRBJ2-4, with 9 bases that match TRBD1. This CDR3 has 14 residues. Losses at the gene ends were 4 bases for V and 6 bases for J; bases not matched to a gene: 4. Germline CDR1 reads SGHNT; CDR2 reads YENEEA.

The V call is TRBV4-1, the J call TRBJ2-3; 9 bases are a match to TRBD2. V shed 1 base, J shed 3 bases, and the junction held 5 bases outside the gene matches. There are 16 residues in the CDR3. Germline V lookup: CDR1 MGHRA, CDR2 YSYEKL. The CDR3 DNA follows: TGCGCCAGCAGCCAAGTAATTAGCGGGGGTACAGATACGCAGTATTTT. Protein: CASSQVISGGTDTQYF.

This sequence joins TRBV27 and TRBJ2-1; unclear D gene. V was shortened by 8 bases and J by 0 bases, with 8 bases between the two germline ends. This CDR3 is built from 13 residues. Germline CDR1 and CDR2: MNHEY and SMNVEV (reference sequence). DNA for the CDR3: TGTGCCAGCTCACGAGGCTCCTACAATGAGCAGTTCTTC. Its translation: CASSRGSYNEQFF.

This chain links TRBV27 with TRBJ2-7; 7 bases line up with TRBD2. The germline CDR1 and CDR2 sequences are MNHEY and SMNVEV (reference sequence). CDR3 length equals 15 residues. V trimming: 4 bases; J trimming: 3 bases; junction bases outside the gene matches: 9. CDR3 residues: CASSSVLREDYEQYF. CDR3 DNA: TGTGCCAGCAGTTCAGTCTTACGGGAGGACTACGAGCAGTACTTC.

The chain has TRBV5-1 and TRBJ2-2; 7 positions match TRBD1. CDR3 length: 16 residues. Germline V gene data show CDR1 as SGHRS and CDR2 as YFSETQ. V shed 3 bases, J shed 6 bases, and the junction held 11 bases outside the gene matches. The CDR3 protein is CASSSLPGQQAGELFF. CDR3 bases: TGCGCCAGCAGCTCCCTACCGGGACAGCAAGCCGGGGAGCTGTTTTTT.

The V and J genes are TRBV7-9 and TRBJ2-3; D gene unclear. In germline, CDR1 is SEHNR, CDR2 FQNEAQ (reference sequence). The V end lost 2 bases, the J end lost 2 bases, and 11 bases lay between the germline ends. The CDR3 is 15 amino acids. In DNA form, the CDR3 reads TGTGCCAGCAGCTTATGGCCCCAATACACAGATACGCAGTATTTT. Its protein product is CASSLWPQYTDTQYF.

The gene calls are TRBV21-1 and TRBJ2-1; the tabulated D call, TRBD2, remains unverified against the DNA. TRBV21-1 corresponds to a pseudogene. The CDR3 length is 16 residues. The CDR3 here is CASSTGEEEVLREQFF. CDR3 coding DNA: TGTGCCAGCAGCACAGGCGAGGAGGAGGTCCTAAGGGAGCAGTTCTTC.

This clone was counted a single time. The chain employs TRBV10-2 and TRBJ2-1, with TRBD2 identical over 7 bases. This CDR3 has 18 residues. CDR1 is WSHSY, CDR2 SAAADI, per germline. V trimming: 7 bases; J trimming: 4 bases; junction bases outside the gene matches: 19. CDR3 sequence: CASNPVPRAGRLYNEQFF. CDR3 nucleotides: TGCGCCAGCAACCCCGTTCCCCGAGCGGGGAGGCTTTACAATGAGCAGTTCTTC.

This clone appeared a few times. J is TRBJ2-2 and V is TRBV9; 15 nucleotides line up with TRBD2. From germline, CDR1 is SGDLS and CDR2 YYNGEE. The CDR3 is 17 amino acids. V lost 4 bases to trimming and J lost 7 bases; unmatched junction nucleotides: 8. The CDR3 here is CASSPGGLAGGGGELFF. The DNA of the CDR3 is TGTGCCAGCAGCCCCGGTGGACTAGCGGGAGGGGGCGGGGAGCTGTTTTTT.

The CDR3: CASSSGLAALAGADTQYF. The CDR3, as DNA: TGTGCCAGCAGCTCGGGACTAGCGGCCCTAGCAGGGGCAGATACGCAGTATTTT. J is TRBJ2-3 and V is TRBV7-6; TRBD2 aligns across 11 bases. The CDR3 runs to 18 residues. The V gene's germline CDR1 is SGHVS and CDR2 FNYEAQ. The trim removed 4 bases at V and 4 bases at J, leaving 13 bases unmatched.

The genes are TRBV5-1 and TRBJ2-3; D remains ambiguous. Trimming removed 4 bases from V and 2 bases from J, with 11 bases in between. The CDR3 contains 14 residues. CDR1 is SGHRS and CDR2 is YFSETQ in the germline V gene. CDR3 in DNA: TGCGCCAGCAGCGGCGCGGCCCCCACAGATACGCAGTATTTT. Translation: CASSGAAPTDTQYF.

The CDR3 DNA is TGCGCCAGCAGCTTGGGGAGGGGCAGCACAGATACGCAGTATTTT. It is translated as CASSLGRGSTDTQYF. V usage is TRBV5-1 and J usage is TRBJ2-3; D is perhaps TRBD2 (6 bases). The CDR3 has 15 amino acids. The ends were cut back, 0 bases at V and 0 bases at J, with 8 bases in the middle. Germline CDR1 SGHRS, CDR2 YFSETQ.

CDR3 protein: CASSPFPGLAGGRNEQYF. DNA of the CDR3: TGTGCCAGCAGCCCTTTCCCGGGACTAGCGGGAGGGCGTAACGAGCAGTACTTC. V is TRBV7-2 and J is TRBJ2-7, with 16 bases aligning to TRBD2. The CDR3 extends over 18 amino acids. J gave up 5 bases and V 5 bases, and 12 bases lay outside the gene matches. Germline CDR1 and CDR2: SGHTA and FQGNSA.

With regard to this clone: A junction boundary mismatches the germline segment, possibly from a read error. The chain carries TRBV7-9 and TRBJ1-2; maybe TRBD1 (6 bases). The CDR3 spans 16 residues. Germline loops: CDR1 SEHNR, CDR2 FQNEAQ (reference sequence). The CDR3 coding sequence is TGTGCCAGCAGCTTGGTCGACTATATCACTACGGACAGTCCTCCCTTC. Amino acid sequence: CASSLVDYITTDSPPF. Variable domain in full (rest from reference TRBV7-9 and TRBJ1-2): DTGVSQNPRHKITKRGQNVTFRCDPISEHNRLYWYRQTLGQGPEFLTYFQNEAQLEKSRLLSDRFSAERPKGSFSTLEIQRTEQGDSAMYLCASSLVDYITTDSPPFGSGTRLTVV.

The CDR3 bases are TGTGCCAGCAGCAAAGGGAAGGGGGCCCCCCCCTTAGCCAAAAACATTCAGTACTTC. Its translation is CASSKGKGAPPLAKNIQYF. This chain uses TRBV21-1 with TRBJ2-4; the table names TRBD1, a call not compared with the DNA. TRBV21-1 is a recognized pseudogene. The length of the CDR3 is 19 residues.

The chain employs TRBV6-6 and TRBJ2-7; 7 nucleotides match TRBD2. The CDR3 has 15 amino acids. Germline CDR1 reads MNHNY; CDR2 reads SVGAGI (reference sequence). J lost 2 bases, V lost 6 bases, and 10 bases had no gene match. This chain's CDR3 is CASSPLPAGAYEQYF. The CDR3 nucleotides read TGTGCCAGCAGCCCACTACCCGCGGGAGCCTACGAGCAGTACTTC.

In its sample, this clone was seen many times. The genes are TRBV7-9 and TRBJ2-1, with 10 bases that match TRBD2. The CDR3 is 17 amino acids. Trimming at V came to 5 bases and at J to 10 bases, leaving 17 bases not matched to a gene. Germline CDR1 reads SEHNR; CDR2 reads FQNEAQ (reference sequence). Here the CDR3 reads CASSARLAGVSQVEQFF. DNA for the CDR3: TGTGCCAGCAGCGCAAGACTAGCGGGTGTATCCCAGGTGGAGCAGTTCTTC. Filled out from reference TRBV7-9 and TRBJ2-1, the complete variable domain reads DTGVSQNPRHKITKRGQNVTFRCDPISEHNRLYWYRQTLGQGPEFLTYFQNEAQLEKSRLLSDRFSAERPKGSFSTLEIQRTEQGDSAMYLCASSARLAGVSQVEQFFGPGTRLTVL.

This chain connects TRBV5-1 to TRBJ2-1, with D unresolved. The germline gives CDR1 SGHRS, CDR2 YFSETQ. CDR3 length: 14 residues. The V and J ends lost 3 bases and 6 bases respectively, with 13 bases between them. The chain's CDR3 is CASSSQPSVNEQFF. DNA for the CDR3: TGCGCCAGCAGCTCCCAACCGTCGGTCAATGAGCAGTTCTTC.

The chain links TRBV19 to TRBJ2-1; D is undetermined. The V and J ends lost 7 bases and 6 bases respectively, with 16 bases between them. The CDR3 extends over 14 amino acids. Germline CDR1 and CDR2: LNHDA and SQIVND (reference sequence). CDR3 region: CASISVGRANEQFF. CDR3 DNA sequence: TGTGCCAGTATCTCCGTTGGGCGAGCCAATGAGCAGTTCTTC.

CDR3 sequence reads: CASAGGSGSFEQFF. CDR3 in DNA: TGTGCCAGCGCTGGGGGTAGCGGGAGTTTTGAGCAGTTCTTC. J is TRBJ2-1 and V is TRBV6-5; 9 nucleotides match TRBD2. Trimming at V came to 8 bases and at J to 9 bases, leaving 11 bases not matched to a gene. The V gene's germline CDR1 is MNHEY and CDR2 SVGAGI. CDR3 length equals 14 residues.

The J gene is TRBJ2-1, the V gene TRBV5-1, with 7 bases aligning to TRBD1. V lost 3 bases to trimming and J lost 4 bases; unmatched junction nucleotides: 4. CDR1 SGHRS and CDR2 YFSETQ come from the germline V gene. The CDR3 has 14 amino acids. CDR3 region: CASSYQGEYNEQFF. For the CDR3, the DNA is TGCGCCAGCAGCTATCAGGGGGAGTACAATGAGCAGTTCTTC. Together with reference TRBV5-1 and TRBJ2-1, the CDR3 gives the full variable domain: KAGVTQTPRYLIKTRGQQVTLSCSPISGHRSVSWYQQTPGQGLQFLFEYFSETQRNKGNFPGRFSGRQFSNSRSEMNVSTLELGDSALYLCASSYQGEYNEQFFGPGTRLTVL.

In DNA form, the CDR3 reads TGTGCCAGCAGTTTATCGTGGCTAGACCACTACAATGAGCAGTTCTTC. As protein: CASSLSWLDHYNEQFF. The chain uses TRBV27 and TRBJ2-1, with D unresolved. With 0 bases removed from V and 3 bases from J, the gap between germline ends came to 12 bases. The CDR3 sequence is 16 residues long. Germline assignment: CDR1 MNHEY and CDR2 SMNVEV (reference sequence).